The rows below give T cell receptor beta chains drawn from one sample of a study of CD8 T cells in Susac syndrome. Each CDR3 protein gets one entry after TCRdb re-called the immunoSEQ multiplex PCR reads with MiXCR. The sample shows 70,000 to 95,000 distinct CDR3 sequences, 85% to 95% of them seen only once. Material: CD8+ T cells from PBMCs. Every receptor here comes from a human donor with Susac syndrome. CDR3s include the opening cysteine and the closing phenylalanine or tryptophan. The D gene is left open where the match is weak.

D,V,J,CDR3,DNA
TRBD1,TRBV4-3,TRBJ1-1,CASSQNQGALANTEAFF,TGCGCCAGCAGCCAAAACCAGGGGGCTTTAGCGAACACTGAAGCTTTCTTT
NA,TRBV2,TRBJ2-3,CASVADTQYF,TGTGCCAGCGTCGCGGATACGCAGTATTTT
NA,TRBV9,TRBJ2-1,CASSATLMDKTSGRWPVQFF,TGTGCCAGCAGCGCTACGCTTATGGACAAGACCTCAGGGAGGTGGCCCGTGCAGTTCTTC
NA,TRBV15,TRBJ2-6,CATSRDEGPGANVLTF,TGTGCCACCAGCAGAGATGAGGGGCCTGGGGCCAACGTCCTGACTTTC
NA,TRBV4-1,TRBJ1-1,CASTQGRTNTEAFF,TGCGCCAGCACCCAGGGACGGACGAACACTGAAGCTTTCTTT
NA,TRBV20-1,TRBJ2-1,CSARGLREYNEQFF,TGCAGTGCTAGAGGACTTCGCGAATACAATGAGCAGTTCTTC
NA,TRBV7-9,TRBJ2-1,CASSLVSHNEQFF,TGTGCCAGCTCCTTGGTCAGCCACAATGAGCAGTTCTTC
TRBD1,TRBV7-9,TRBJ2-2,CASSGQQGAGELFF,TGTGCCAGCAGCGGGCAACAGGGGGCCGGGGAGCTGTTTTTT
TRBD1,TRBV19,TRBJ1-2,CASIPTGGIHGYTF,TGTGCCAGTATCCCGACAGGGGGGATTCATGGCTACACCTTC
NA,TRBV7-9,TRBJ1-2,CASSSGSSNYGYTF,TGTGCCAGCAGCTCCGGGTCCTCTAACTATGGCTACACCTTC
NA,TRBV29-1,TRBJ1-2,CSVDPLLAGASPSNYGYTF,TGCAGCGTCGATCCCCTCCTGGCAGGCGCATCCCCGTCTAACTATGGCTACACCTTC
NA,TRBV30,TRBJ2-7,CAWTEGVGILEQYF,TGTGCCTGGACCGAGGGAGTTGGGATTCTCGAGCAGTACTTC
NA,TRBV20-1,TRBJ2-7,CSALGLAPYEQYF,TGCAGTGCCCTCGGGCTAGCCCCTTACGAGCAGTACTTC
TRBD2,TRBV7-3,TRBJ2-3,CASSPGGRDTQYF,TGTGCCAGCAGCCCGGGGGGGAGAGATACGCAGTATTTT
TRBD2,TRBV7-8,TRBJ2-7,CASTGGITNAYEQYF,TGTGCCAGCACCGGGGGGATCACTAACGCCTACGAGCAGTACTTC
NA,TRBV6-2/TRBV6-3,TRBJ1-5,CASSYGEGYSNQPQHF,TGTGCCAGCAGTTATGGAGAGGGATATAGCAATCAGCCCCAGCATTTT
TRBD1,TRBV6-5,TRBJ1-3,CASIPGQGSGNTIYF,TGTGCCAGCATCCCGGGACAGGGGTCTGGAAACACCATATATTTT
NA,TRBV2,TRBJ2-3,CASSSLLGDTQYF,TGTGCCAGCAGTTCCCTCCTAGGGGATACGCAGTATTTT
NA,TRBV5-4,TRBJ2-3,CASSPRRGGDRQYF,TGTGCCAGCAGCCCGCGGAGGGGCGGGGACCGGCAGTATTTT
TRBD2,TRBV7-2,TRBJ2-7,CASSFISSGYSSYEQYF,TGTGCCAGCAGCTTCATTTCTAGCGGATACAGCTCCTACGAGCAGTACTTC
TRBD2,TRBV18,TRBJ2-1,CASSSGASGTPEQFF,TGTGCCAGCTCGTCAGGGGCTAGCGGGACACCTGAGCAGTTCTTC
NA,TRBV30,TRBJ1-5,CAWTQTGHNQPQHF,TGTGCCTGGACCCAGACGGGCCACAATCAGCCCCAGCATTTT
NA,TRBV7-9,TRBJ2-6,CASSLAGHLSGANVLTF,TGTGCCAGCAGCTTAGCGGGACACCTCTCTGGGGCCAACGTCCTGACTTTC
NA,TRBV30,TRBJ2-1,CAWSVGNNEQFF,TGTGCCTGGAGTGTGGGTAACAATGAGCAGTTCTTC
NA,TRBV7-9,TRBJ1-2,CASSQRTEADGYTF,TGTGCCAGCAGCCAGAGGACGGAAGCGGACGGCTACACCTTC
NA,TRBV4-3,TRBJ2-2,CASSHAGTPDTGELFF,TGCGCCAGCAGCCATGCCGGGACACCCGACACCGGGGAGCTGTTTTTT
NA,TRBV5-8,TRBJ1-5,CASSLQGFSNQPQHF,TGTGCCAGCAGTTTACAGGGTTTTAGCAATCAGCCCCAGCATTTT
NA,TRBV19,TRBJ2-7,CASSTGHFISYEQYF,TGTGCCAGTAGTACGGGACACTTTATCTCCTACGAGCAGTACTTC
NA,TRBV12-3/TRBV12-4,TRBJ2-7,CASSPSSEPYEQYF,TGTGCCAGCAGCCCCTCTAGCGAACCCTACGAGCAGTACTTC
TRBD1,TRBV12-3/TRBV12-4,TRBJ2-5,CASSTAAGQGVETQYF,TGTGCCAGCAGCACCGCGGCGGGACAGGGGGTAGAGACCCAGTACTTC
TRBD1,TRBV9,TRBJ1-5,CASSVGQGVRNNQPQHF,TGTGCCAGCAGCGTGGGACAGGGGGTAAGGAACAATCAGCCCCAGCATTTT
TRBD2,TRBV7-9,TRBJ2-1,CASSSPAGGGAPHEQFF,TGTGCCAGCAGCTCGCCGGCAGGCGGGGGGGCCCCACATGAGCAGTTCTTC
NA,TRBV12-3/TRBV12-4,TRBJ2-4,CASSLGQAKNIQYF,TGTGCCAGCAGTTTAGGTCAAGCCAAAAACATTCAGTACTTC
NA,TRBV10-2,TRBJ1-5,CASSEYDRPQHF,TGCGCCAGCAGTGAGTATGACCGGCCCCAGCATTTT